Shown below are 25 T cell receptor beta chains from a single sample sequenced in a study of OX40 agonist ivuxolimab in advanced cancers. Some clones are missing from TCRdb's copy, which holds only in-frame ones; the method was immunoSEQ multiplex PCR. This sample has about 64,000 clones; roughly 87% occur once, and the top ten carry around 2.8%. The source material was CD4+ or CD8+ T cells sorted from blood, sampled in a trial of the OX40 agonist ivuxolimab. The receptors shown here come from an adult with an advanced solid tumor such as melanoma, head and neck, liver or kidney cancer.

In its sample, this clone was seen a few times. The chain has TRBV15 and TRBJ2-4; TRBD1 matches at 9 bases. Germline loops: CDR1 LNHNV, CDR2 YYDKDF (reference sequence). The CDR3 contains 16 residues. Trimming removed 3 bases from V and 3 bases from J; junction bases left unmatched: 6. CDR3 bases: TGTGCCACCAGCAGGGGGACAGGGACGGACAAAAACATTCAGTACTTC. Its protein is CATSRGTGTDKNIQYF.

The chain employs TRBV30 and TRBJ2-1; D unresolved. Trimming removed 2 bases at V and 6 bases at J, with 5 bases between. The CDR3 loop spans 11 amino acids. Germline lookup yields CDR1 GTSNPN and CDR2 SVGIG (reference sequence). CDR3 nucleotides: TGTGCCTGGAGTCGAGTCAATGAGCAGTTCTTC. It specifies CAWSRVNEQFF.

CDR3 coding DNA: TGTGCCAGCAGCTTAGACGGACTAGTTTACGAGCAGTACTTC. Amino acid sequence: CASSLDGLVYEQYF. This sequence joins TRBV7-2 and TRBJ2-7, with 7 bases lining up with TRBD2. CDR3 length: 14 amino acids. Germline V gene sequence: CDR1 SGHTA, CDR2 FQGNSA. V was clipped by 1 base and J by 4 bases; unmatched bases: 4. The full variable domain, rest sourced from reference TRBV7-2 and TRBJ2-7, is GAGVSQSPSNKVTEKGKDVELRCDPISGHTALYWYRQSLGQGLEFLIYFQGNSAPDKSGLPSDRFSAERTGGSVSTLTIQRTQQEDSAVYLCASSLDGLVYEQYFGPGTRLTVT.

The chain recombines TRBV5-1 with TRBJ2-7; 7 bases are a match to TRBD1. The germline CDR1 and CDR2 sequences are SGHRS and YFSETQ. This CDR3 contains 14 residues. The V and J ends lost 3 bases and 7 bases, in that order; junction bases with no gene match: 10. CDR3 sequence reads: CASSSGTVPHEQYF. The CDR3 DNA reads TGCGCCAGCAGCTCCGGGACAGTCCCCCATGAGCAGTACTTC.

The CDR3 nucleotides read TGTGCCAGCAGCCGAGGGGTAGCGGGAGATGAGACCCAGTACTTC. Translating gives CASSRGVAGDETQYF. This chain links TRBV11-1 with TRBJ2-5; 9 positions match TRBD2. This CDR3 spans 15 amino acids. Germline loops: CDR1 SGHAT, CDR2 FQDESV (reference sequence). V dropped 5 bases and J dropped 5; count of bases not matched to a gene: 9. Supplemented by reference TRBV11-1 and TRBJ2-5, the full variable domain reads EAEVAQSPRYKITEKSQAVAFWCDPISGHATLYWYRQILGQGPELLVQFQDESVVDDSQLPKDRFSAERLKGVDSTLKIQPAELGDSAMYLCASSRGVAGDETQYFGPGTRLLVL.

The V and J genes are TRBV29-1 and TRBJ2-7, with 9 bases identical to TRBD2. Germline V lookup: CDR1 SQVTM, CDR2 ANQGSEA. The ends lost 5 bases at V and 7 bases at J; junction bases unmatched: 12. The CDR3 is 14 amino acids. CDR3 sequence reads: CSVRGASGTGEQYF. In DNA form, the CDR3 reads TGCAGCGTTCGGGGGGCTAGCGGGACCGGAGAGCAGTACTTC.

This chain uses TRBV28 with TRBJ2-1; 9 bases agree with TRBD1. V lost 5 bases to trimming and J lost 7 bases; unmatched junction nucleotides: 9. The CDR3 has 15 residues. Germline CDR1 reads MDHEN; CDR2 reads SYDVKM. DNA of the CDR3: TGTGCCAGCAGTGTACAGGGGGCATCACTAAATGAGCAGTTCTTC. It specifies CASSVQGASLNEQFF.

V usage is TRBV2 and J usage is TRBJ2-1, with 7 bases lining up with TRBD2. Germline assignment: CDR1 SNHLY and CDR2 FYNNEI. The length of the CDR3 is 15 residues. V gave up 2 bases and J gave up 3 bases; unmatched junction bases: 4. The CDR3 sequence: CASSELSSGYNEQFF. The DNA for the CDR3 is TGTGCCAGCAGTGAATTGTCTAGCGGCTACAATGAGCAGTTCTTC. Variable domain in full (rest from reference TRBV2 and TRBJ2-1): EPEVTQTPSHQVTQMGQEVILRCVPISNHLYFYWYRQILGQKVEFLVSFYNNEISEKSEIFDDQFSVERPDGSNFTLKIRSTKLEDSAMYFCASSELSSGYNEQFFGPGTRLTVL.

The chain combines TRBV19 with TRBJ2-3; tentatively, D is TRBD2 (7 bases). Germline CDR1 and CDR2: LNHDA and SQIVND (reference sequence). The CDR3 sequence is 14 residues long. The ends were cut back, 7 bases at V and 4 bases at J, with 15 bases in the middle. This CDR3 reads CASTGREGADTQYF. The CDR3 DNA reads as TGTGCCAGTACCGGCAGGGAGGGGGCAGATACGCAGTATTTT.

This sequence joins TRBV18 and TRBJ2-3; no reliable D call. The CDR3 consists of 14 residues. Germline CDR1 and CDR2: KGHSH and LQKENI. V dropped 3 bases and J dropped 3 bases, with 10 bases sitting between them. The CDR3 DNA is TGTGCCAGCTCACCGCTGGCAGTGACAGATACGCAGTATTTT. Translated: CASSPLAVTDTQYF. Complete variable domain (other parts from reference TRBV18 and TRBJ2-3): NAGVMQNPRHLVRRRGQEARLRCSPMKGHSHVYWYRQLPEEGLKFMVYLQKENIIDESGMPKERFSAEFPKEGPSILRIQQVVRGDSAAYFCASSPLAVTDTQYFGPGTRLTVL.

V gene TRBV10-3 combines with J gene TRBJ2-1; 7 bases agree with TRBD2. Germline-derived CDR1 and CDR2 are ENHRY and SYGVKD. V lost 6 bases to trimming and J lost 8 bases; unmatched junction nucleotides: 7. The CDR3 has 13 residues. CDR3 protein: CAISGYTSDEQFF. The CDR3 DNA sequence: TGTGCCATCAGCGGATATACTAGCGATGAGCAGTTCTTC.

V usage is TRBV5-1 and J usage is TRBJ2-1; 8 bases line up with TRBD2. The CDR3 spans 16 residues. V lost 4 bases, J lost 7 bases, and 13 bases stayed unmatched. The germline V gene encodes CDR1 SGHRS and CDR2 YFSETQ. The CDR3 DNA is TGCGCCAGCAGCAGACAAGCGGGAGTAGACCGAAATGAGCAGTTCTTC. Encoded protein: CASSRQAGVDRNEQFF. The full variable domain, its missing parts supplied by reference TRBV5-1 and TRBJ2-1, is KAGVTQTPRYLIKTRGQQVTLSCSPISGHRSVSWYQQTPGQGLQFLFEYFSETQRNKGNFPGRFSGRQFSNSRSEMNVSTLELGDSALYLCASSRQAGVDRNEQFFGPGTRLTVL.

The gene calls are TRBV19 and TRBJ2-3, with 12 bases that match TRBD1. The germline V gene has CDR1 LNHDA and CDR2 SQIVND (reference sequence). The CDR3 totals 15 residues. The V gene end was trimmed by 5 bases and the J gene end by 2 bases; junction bases not matched to a gene: 2. Here the CDR3 DNA reads TGTGCCAGTAGTTCGGGACAGGGGGCCACAGATACGCAGTATTTT. It codes for CASSSGQGATDTQYF.

V gene TRBV28 combines with J gene TRBJ2-5; 7 bases map to TRBD2. The DNA end favors TRBJ2-7, so the J call may be wrong. CDR3 length equals 16 residues. CDR1 and CDR2 from the germline V gene are MDHEN and SYDVKM. CDR3 sequence (DNA): TGTGCCAGCAGTTTACTTCTAGCGGATCCTACCTACGAGCAGTACTTC. Amino acids: CASSLLLADPTYEQYF.

The rearrangement joins TRBV7-5 to TRBJ2-1; TRBD2, as called in the table, went unchecked against the DNA. TRBV7-5 corresponds to a pseudogene. The CDR3 loop spans 16 amino acids. CDR3 loop: CARSLESRSEVHEQFF. DNA of the CDR3: TGTGCCAGAAGCTTAGAATCCCGGTCTGAGGTTCATGAGCAGTTCTTC.

The chain links TRBV5-4 to TRBJ2-7; 8 positions match TRBD2. V lost 4 bases to trimming and J lost 3 bases; unmatched junction nucleotides: 6. Germline-derived CDR1 and CDR2 are SGHNT and YYREEE (reference sequence). The CDR3 has 14 amino acids. The CDR3 reads CASSPAAGVYEQYF. In DNA form, the CDR3 reads TGTGCCAGCAGCCCCGCAGCGGGAGTCTACGAGCAGTACTTC.

The gene calls are TRBV14 and TRBJ2-3; D unresolved. V lost 3 bases to trimming and J lost 5 bases, with 9 bases between them. Germline lookup yields CDR1 SGHDN and CDR2 FVKESK. The CDR3 is 13 amino acids. The CDR3 nucleotides read TGTGCCAGCAGCCAGAATGTTGGAGATACGCAGTATTTT. Protein: CASSQNVGDTQYF.

V usage is TRBV19 and J usage is TRBJ2-1; D ambiguous. This CDR3 region has 13 residues. Germline loops: CDR1 LNHDA, CDR2 SQIVND (reference sequence). With 3 bases removed from V and 9 bases from J, the gap between germline ends came to 12 bases. The CDR3 loop is CASSIQGVGEQFF. In DNA form, the CDR3 reads TGTGCCAGTAGTATCCAAGGAGTTGGTGAGCAGTTCTTC.

The rearrangement uses TRBV18 and TRBJ1-1, with 8 bases that match TRBD1. The CDR3 loop spans 13 amino acids. Germline values: CDR1 KGHSH, CDR2 LQKENI. Trimming removed 5 bases from V and 6 bases from J; junction bases left unmatched: 5. The CDR3 DNA sequence: TGTGCCAGCTCAGCAGCACAGGGGGCTGAAGCTTTCTTT. Translating gives CASSAAQGAEAFF.

This sequence joins TRBV5-1 and TRBJ2-2; D perhaps matches TRBD2 (6 bases). This CDR3 region has 16 residues. Germline V gene lookup returns CDR1 SGHRS and CDR2 YFSETQ. V was clipped by 0 bases and J by 1 base, with 10 bases between them. The CDR3 nucleotides read TGCGCCAGCAGCTTGGTTTTTAGCGGGAACACCGGGGAGCTGTTTTTT. Its translation is CASSLVFSGNTGELFF.

The chain recombines TRBV28 with TRBJ1-1; D is undetermined. This CDR3 comprises 12 residues. Between the trimmed V and J ends, which lost 2 bases and 11 bases, there was a span of 12 bases. The germline V gene has CDR1 MDHEN and CDR2 SYDVKM. In nucleotides, the CDR3 is TGTGCCAGCAGTTTAGATGGCGTGGCTGCTTTCTTT. Protein: CASSLDGVAAFF.

The DNA for the CDR3 is TGTGCCAGCAGTGTAGGACTAGCAGAGAATGAGCAGTTCTTC. Translation: CASSVGLAENEQFF. The rearrangement links TRBV6-1 to TRBJ2-1; 8 bases match TRBD2. Germline CDR1 and CDR2: MNHNS and SASEGT. The CDR3 is made up of 14 amino acids. After removal of 4 bases from V and 7 bases from J, the junction contained 6 bases not matched to a gene.

The V and J genes are TRBV5-1 and TRBJ1-2, with D perhaps matching TRBD1 (5 bases). The germline gives CDR1 SGHRS, CDR2 YFSETQ. V was cut by 8 bases and J by 1 base, with 15 bases left in between. CDR3 length equals 14 residues. In nucleotides, the CDR3 is TGCGCCAGTGCGGCGCAGGGTAATAACTATGGCTACACCTTC. Translated, it gives CASAAQGNNYGYTF.

V and J are TRBV30 and TRBJ1-6; 11 bases align to TRBD1. With 7 bases clipped from V and 9 bases from J, the junction kept 5 bases outside the gene matches. This CDR3 is built from 13 residues. Germline CDR1 is GTSNPN and CDR2 is SVGIG (reference sequence). The CDR3 DNA reads as TGTGCCTCGAACGGACAGGGGGCTTCACCCCTCCACTTT. This encodes CASNGQGASPLHF. Based on the CDR3 plus reference TRBV30 and TRBJ1-6, the full variable domain is SQTIHQWPATLVQPVGSPLSLECTVEGTSNPNLYWYRQAAGRGLQLLFYSVGIGQISSEVPQNLSASRPQDRQFILSSKKLLLSDSGFYLCASNGQGASPLHFGNGTRLTVT.

This chain joins TRBV10-3 and TRBJ2-2; 8 bases agree with TRBD1. Per the germline V gene, CDR1 is ENHRY and CDR2 is SYGVKD. Trimming at V came to 2 bases and at J to 6 bases, leaving 2 bases not matched to a gene. The CDR3 sequence is 14 residues long. Written as DNA, the CDR3 is TGTGCCATCAGTGAGCAGGGGGCCTCCGGGGAGCTGTTTTTT. It is translated as CAISEQGASGELFF.